This TCR beta chain appears in the sequencing data of a study of graft-versus-host responses after intestinal transplantation. Study-level background: Recipients across the board were started on anti-thymocyte globulin induction, then kept on tacrolimus and steroids for approximately three years.

As for this clone: Its antigen is undetermined.

Germline V gene data show CDR1 as GTSNPN and CDR2 as SVGIG (reference sequence). V was trimmed by 4 bases and J by 0 bases, leaving 7 bases between them. This CDR3 is built from 12 residues. Study-level results: GvH clonotypes were identified within recipient marrow, with a subset emerging first in ileum or blood. Early post-transplant falls in HvG clones accompanied the peak levels of circulating GvH clones.

Profiling relied on immunoSEQ multiplex PCR, and the TCRdb table lists in-frame clones only, not all of them. The repertoire consists of some 95,000 clones, with roughly nine tenths occurring once and the leading ten covering nearly 0.5%. The TCR was taken from a human donor who received an intestinal transplant. Material: unstimulated CD8+ T cells sorted from spleen or lymph node cells, obtained before intestinal transplant. The rearrangement joins TRBV30 to TRBJ2-7; D is undetermined. CDR3 sequence reads: CAWTSDSYEQYF. The CDR3 DNA reads TGTGCCTGGACCTCAGACTCCTACGAGCAGTACTTC.